A single sample gave rise to the 8 T cell receptor beta chains below, sequenced in a study of T-cell memory formation after mild COVID-19. TCRdb fed the 5' RACE reads into MiXCR, producing one record per CDR3 protein. The sample lists 300,000 to 400,000 distinct CDR3 sequences, under 15% occurring once. Source material: PBMCs or a T cell subset sorted from them (not recorded which). These TCRs come from a man younger than 35 who had mild COVID-19 (a few samples of this study predate the infection). Cell type and time point are not known.

In DNA, the CDR3 is TGTGCCAGTAGTGTCCGCGTCGGGCGTAATGAGCAGTTCTTC. Translating gives CASSVRVGRNEQFF. The rearrangement uses TRBV19 and TRBJ2-1, with D uncertain. Trimming left V 5 bases short and J 7 bases short, with 15 bases between. CDR3 length: 14 residues. CDR1 is LNHDA, CDR2 SQIVND, per germline (reference sequence).

The chain carries TRBV24-1 and TRBJ1-4, with 7 bases lining up with TRBD1. The V gene's germline CDR1 is KGHDR and CDR2 SFDVKD. Germline trimming cut 0 bases from V and 4 bases from J; bases unmatched to any gene: 7. The CDR3 length is 17 residues. CDR3 residues: CATSDLRNRGVNEKLFF. The CDR3 bases are TGTGCCACCAGTGATTTGCGTAACAGGGGAGTTAATGAAAAACTGTTTTTT.

Ten or more counts support this clonotype. The rearrangement links TRBV7-9 to TRBJ1-4; weak D call: TRBD1 (6 bases). Looked up from germline, CDR1 is SEHNR and CDR2 is FQNEAQ (reference sequence). This CDR3 is 15 amino acids long. V lost 4 bases to trimming and J lost 4 bases, with 13 bases between them. The CDR3 region has the DNA TGTGCCAGCAGCTCCCGACAGGCATTTAATGAAAAACTGTTTTTT. Its translation is CASSSRQAFNEKLFF.

This clonotype was counted a few times. The rearrangement links TRBV5-1 to TRBJ1-2, with D maybe TRBD1 (5 bases). V was clipped by 4 bases and J by 8 bases, with 12 bases between them. Looked up from germline, CDR1 is SGHRS and CDR2 is YFSETQ. The CDR3 sequence is 12 residues long. The CDR3 loop reads CASSPIEGGYTF. The CDR3 DNA reads as TGCGCCAGCAGCCCTATCGAGGGGGGCTACACCTTC.

V usage is TRBV5-1 and J usage is TRBJ1-1; D remains unclear. Trimming removed 4 bases from V and 0 bases from J, with 4 bases in between. Germline lookup yields CDR1 SGHRS and CDR2 YFSETQ. The CDR3 totals 12 residues. The CDR3 bases are TGCGCCAGCAGCAAAATGAACACTGAAGCTTTCTTT. Encoded protein: CASSKMNTEAFF.

The rearrangement links TRBV7-9 to TRBJ2-1; 10 nucleotides line up with TRBD1. Germline V gene lookup returns CDR1 SEHNR and CDR2 FQNEAQ (reference sequence). J lost 8 bases, V lost 5 bases, and 6 bases had no gene match. This CDR3 spans 14 amino acids. The CDR3 is CASSPGQGVHEQFF. DNA for the CDR3: TGTGCCAGCAGCCCCGGACAGGGGGTCCATGAGCAGTTCTTC.

The CDR3 DNA follows: TGCGCCAGCAGCTTGGGGGGGCCCTCCGTCCCTGGGGCCAACGTCCTGACTTTC. Translation gives CASSLGGPSVPGANVLTF. The genes are TRBV5-1 and TRBJ2-6; perhaps TRBD1 as D (6 bases). V was shortened by 0 bases and J by 2 bases, with 15 bases between the two germline ends. Germline V gene lookup returns CDR1 SGHRS and CDR2 YFSETQ. This CDR3 region has 18 residues.

This clonotype has more than one count but fewer than ten. The CDR3 nucleotides read TGTGCCAGCAGTGGGACGGTGAACACCGGGGAGCTGTTTTTT. As protein: CASSGTVNTGELFF. The chain joins TRBV12-3 or TRBV12-4 to TRBJ2-2, with D perhaps being TRBD1 or TRBD2 (5 bases each). The germline V and J ends were trimmed by 5 bases and 1 base, with 8 bases remaining between them. The CDR3 covers 14 residues.